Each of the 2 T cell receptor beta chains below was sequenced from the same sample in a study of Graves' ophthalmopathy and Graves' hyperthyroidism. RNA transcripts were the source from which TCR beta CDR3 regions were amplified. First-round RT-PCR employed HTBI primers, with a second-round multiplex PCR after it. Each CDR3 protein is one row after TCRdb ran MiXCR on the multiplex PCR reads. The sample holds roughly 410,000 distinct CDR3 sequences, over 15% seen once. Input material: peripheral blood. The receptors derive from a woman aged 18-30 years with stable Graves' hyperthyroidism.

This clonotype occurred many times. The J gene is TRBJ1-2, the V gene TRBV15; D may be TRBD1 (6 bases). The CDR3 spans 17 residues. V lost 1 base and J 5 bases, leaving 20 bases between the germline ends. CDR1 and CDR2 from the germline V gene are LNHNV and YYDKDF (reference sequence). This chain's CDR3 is CATSRGGNGQSAYGYTF. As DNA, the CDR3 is TGTGCCACCAGCAGAGGGGGTAATGGACAGTCGGCATATGGCTACACCTTC.

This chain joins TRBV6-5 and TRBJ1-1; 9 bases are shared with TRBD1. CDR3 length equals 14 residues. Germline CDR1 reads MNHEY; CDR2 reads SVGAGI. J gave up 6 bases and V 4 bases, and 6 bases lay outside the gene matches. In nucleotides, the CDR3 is TGTGCCAGCAGTTTCCCCGGGACAGGGCCTGAAGCTTTCTTT. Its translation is CASSFPGTGPEAFF.